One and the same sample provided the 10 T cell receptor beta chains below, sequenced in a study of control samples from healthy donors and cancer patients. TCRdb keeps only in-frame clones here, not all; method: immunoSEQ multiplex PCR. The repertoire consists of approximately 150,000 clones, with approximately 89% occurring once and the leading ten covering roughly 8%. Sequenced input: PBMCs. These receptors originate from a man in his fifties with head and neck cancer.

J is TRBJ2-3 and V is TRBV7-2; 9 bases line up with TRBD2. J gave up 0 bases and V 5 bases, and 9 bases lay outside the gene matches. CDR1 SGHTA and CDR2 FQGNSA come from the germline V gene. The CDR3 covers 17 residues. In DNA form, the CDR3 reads TGTGCCAGCAGCATCGCCGGGACTAGCCTTAGCACAGATACGCAGTATTTT. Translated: CASSIAGTSLSTDTQYF.

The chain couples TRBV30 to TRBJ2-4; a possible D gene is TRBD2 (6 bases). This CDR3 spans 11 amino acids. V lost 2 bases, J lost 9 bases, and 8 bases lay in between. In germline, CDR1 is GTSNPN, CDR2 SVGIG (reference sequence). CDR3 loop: CAWSNGGIQYF. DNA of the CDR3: TGTGCCTGGAGTAACGGGGGCATTCAGTACTTC.

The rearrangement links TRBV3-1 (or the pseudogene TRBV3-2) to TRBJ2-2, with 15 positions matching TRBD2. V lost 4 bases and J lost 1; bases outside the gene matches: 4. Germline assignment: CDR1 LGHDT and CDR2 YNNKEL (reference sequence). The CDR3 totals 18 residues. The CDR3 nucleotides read TGTGCCAGCAGCCGTGGACTAGCGGGGGGGATGAACACCGGGGAGCTGTTTTTT. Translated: CASSRGLAGGMNTGELFF.

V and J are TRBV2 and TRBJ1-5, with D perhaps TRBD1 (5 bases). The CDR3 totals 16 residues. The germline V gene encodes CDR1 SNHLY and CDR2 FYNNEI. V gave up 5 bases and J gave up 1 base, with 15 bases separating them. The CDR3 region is CASSSWDARSNQPQHF. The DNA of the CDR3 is TGTGCCAGCAGTAGCTGGGACGCGAGGAGCAATCAGCCCCAGCATTTT.

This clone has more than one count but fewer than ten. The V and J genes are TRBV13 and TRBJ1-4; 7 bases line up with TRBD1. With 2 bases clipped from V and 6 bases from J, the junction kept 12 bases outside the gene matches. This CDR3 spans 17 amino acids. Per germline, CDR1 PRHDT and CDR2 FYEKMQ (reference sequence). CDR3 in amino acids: CASSLQARRDRHEKLFF. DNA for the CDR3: TGTGCCAGCAGCTTACAAGCCCGGCGGGACAGACATGAAAAACTGTTTTTT.

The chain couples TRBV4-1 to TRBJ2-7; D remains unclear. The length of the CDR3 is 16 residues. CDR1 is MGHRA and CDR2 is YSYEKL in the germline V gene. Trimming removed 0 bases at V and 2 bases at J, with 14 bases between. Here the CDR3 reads CASSQEGITGPYEQYF. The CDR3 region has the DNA TGCGCCAGCAGCCAAGAAGGGATAACTGGGCCCTACGAGCAGTACTTC.

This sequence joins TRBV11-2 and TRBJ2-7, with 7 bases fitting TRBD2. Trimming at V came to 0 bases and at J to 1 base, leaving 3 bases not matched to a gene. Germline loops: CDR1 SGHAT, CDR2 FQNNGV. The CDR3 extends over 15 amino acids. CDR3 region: CASSLDPGGSYEQYF. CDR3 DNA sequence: TGTGCCAGCAGCTTAGACCCCGGGGGGTCCTACGAGCAGTACTTC.

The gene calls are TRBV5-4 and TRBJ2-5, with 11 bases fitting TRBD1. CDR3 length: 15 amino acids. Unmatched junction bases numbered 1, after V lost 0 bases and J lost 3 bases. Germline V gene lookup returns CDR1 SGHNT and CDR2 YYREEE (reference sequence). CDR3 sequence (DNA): TGTGCCAGCAGCTTGGAGGGACAGGGGGAAGAGACCCAGTACTTC. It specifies CASSLEGQGEETQYF.

CDR3 in DNA: TGTGCCAGCAGCCCCTTGTCCTATAATTCACCCCTCCACTTT. It yields the protein CASSPLSYNSPLHF. The chain uses TRBV28 and TRBJ1-6, with D hard to call. V lost 6 bases, J lost 1 base, and 7 bases lay in between. Germline CDR1 reads MDHEN; CDR2 reads SYDVKM. This CDR3 has 14 amino acids.

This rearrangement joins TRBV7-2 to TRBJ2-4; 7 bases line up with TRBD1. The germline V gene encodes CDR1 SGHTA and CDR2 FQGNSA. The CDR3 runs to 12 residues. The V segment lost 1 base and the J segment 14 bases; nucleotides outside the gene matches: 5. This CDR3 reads CTSSLDKGAKYF. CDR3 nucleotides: TGTACCAGCAGCTTAGATAAGGGGGCAAAGTACTTC.